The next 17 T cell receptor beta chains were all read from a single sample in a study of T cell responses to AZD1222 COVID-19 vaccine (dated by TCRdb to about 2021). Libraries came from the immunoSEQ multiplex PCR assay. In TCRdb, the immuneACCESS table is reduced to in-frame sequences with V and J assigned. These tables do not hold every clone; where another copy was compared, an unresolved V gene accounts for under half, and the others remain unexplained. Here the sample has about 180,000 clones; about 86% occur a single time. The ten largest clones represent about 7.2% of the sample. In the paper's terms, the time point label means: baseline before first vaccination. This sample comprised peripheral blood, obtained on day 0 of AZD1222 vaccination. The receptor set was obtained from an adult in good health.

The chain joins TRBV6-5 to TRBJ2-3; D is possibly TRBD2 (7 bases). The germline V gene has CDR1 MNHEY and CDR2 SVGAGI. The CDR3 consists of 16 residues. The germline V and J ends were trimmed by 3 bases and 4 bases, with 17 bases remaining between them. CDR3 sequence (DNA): TGTGCCAGCAGTTATAGGGCGGGGGCCCGGGCAGATACGCAGTATTTT. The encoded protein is CASSYRAGARADTQYF.

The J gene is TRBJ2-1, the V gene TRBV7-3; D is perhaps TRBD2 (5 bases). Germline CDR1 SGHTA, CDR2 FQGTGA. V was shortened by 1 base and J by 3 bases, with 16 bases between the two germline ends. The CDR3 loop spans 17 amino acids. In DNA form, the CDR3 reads TGTGCCAGCAGCTTAAGTTTAGGGCTAGCTAACTACAATGAGCAGTTCTTC. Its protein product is CASSLSLGLANYNEQFF.

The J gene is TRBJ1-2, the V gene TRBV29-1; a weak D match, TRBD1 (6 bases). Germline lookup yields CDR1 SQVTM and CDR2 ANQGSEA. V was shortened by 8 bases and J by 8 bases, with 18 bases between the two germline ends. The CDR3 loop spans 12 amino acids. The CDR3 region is CSSKTGARGYTF. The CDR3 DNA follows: TGCAGCTCGAAGACAGGAGCTAGGGGCTACACCTTC. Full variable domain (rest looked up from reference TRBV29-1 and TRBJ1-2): SAVISQKPSRDICQRGTSLTIQCQVDSQVTMMFWYRQQPGQSLTLIATANQGSEATYESGFVIDKFPISRPNLTFSTLTVSNMSPEDSSIYLCSSKTGARGYTFGSGTRLTVV.

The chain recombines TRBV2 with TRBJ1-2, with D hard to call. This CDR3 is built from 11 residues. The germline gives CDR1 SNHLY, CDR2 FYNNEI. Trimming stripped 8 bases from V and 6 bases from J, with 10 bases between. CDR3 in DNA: TGTGCCAGCCGGGCAGTCAATGGCTACACCTTC. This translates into CASRAVNGYTF.

The CDR3 coding sequence is TGCGCCAGCAGCCAAGACCCTGGACAGGGGCTCTACGAGCAGTACTTC. Its protein product is CASSQDPGQGLYEQYF. The chain carries TRBV4-1 and TRBJ2-7; 9 nucleotides match TRBD1. The CDR3 is made up of 16 amino acids. The junction had 6 bases not matched to a gene; V was cut back by 0 bases and J by 3 bases. Germline loops: CDR1 MGHRA, CDR2 YSYEKL.

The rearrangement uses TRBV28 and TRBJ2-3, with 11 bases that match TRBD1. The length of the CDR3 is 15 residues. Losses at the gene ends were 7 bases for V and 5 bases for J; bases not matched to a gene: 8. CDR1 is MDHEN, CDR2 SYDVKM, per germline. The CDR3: CASTARTGGRDTQYF. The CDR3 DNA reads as TGTGCCAGCACCGCCCGGACAGGGGGCCGAGATACGCAGTATTTT.

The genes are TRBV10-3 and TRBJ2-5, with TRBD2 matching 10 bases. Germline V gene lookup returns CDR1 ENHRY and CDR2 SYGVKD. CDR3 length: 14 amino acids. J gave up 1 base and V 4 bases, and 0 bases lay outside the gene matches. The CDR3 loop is CAISGTSGQETQYF. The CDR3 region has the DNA TGTGCCATCAGTGGGACTAGCGGCCAAGAGACCCAGTACTTC.

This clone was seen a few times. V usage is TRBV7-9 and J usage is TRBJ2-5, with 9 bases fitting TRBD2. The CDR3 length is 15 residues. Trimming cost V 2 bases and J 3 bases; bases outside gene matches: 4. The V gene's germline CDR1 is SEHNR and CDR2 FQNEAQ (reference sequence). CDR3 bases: TGTGCCAGCAGCTTACTTAGCGGGGGCGAAGAGACCCAGTACTTC. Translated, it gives CASSLLSGGEETQYF. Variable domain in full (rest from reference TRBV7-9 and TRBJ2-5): DTGVSQNPRHKITKRGQNVTFRCDPISEHNRLYWYRQTLGQGPEFLTYFQNEAQLEKSRLLSDRFSAERPKGSFSTLEIQRTEQGDSAMYLCASSLLSGGEETQYFGPGTRLLVL.

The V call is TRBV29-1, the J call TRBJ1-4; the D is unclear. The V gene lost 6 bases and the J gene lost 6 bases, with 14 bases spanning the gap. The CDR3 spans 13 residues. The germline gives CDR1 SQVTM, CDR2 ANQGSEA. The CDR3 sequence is CSVHSVGDEKLFF. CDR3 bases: TGCAGCGTACATTCGGTAGGAGATGAAAAACTGTTTTTT.

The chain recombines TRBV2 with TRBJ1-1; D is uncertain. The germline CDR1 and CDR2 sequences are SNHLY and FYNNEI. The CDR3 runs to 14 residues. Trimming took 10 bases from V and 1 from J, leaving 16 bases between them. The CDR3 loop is CATRGSVGNTEAFF. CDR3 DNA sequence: TGTGCCACCAGAGGGTCAGTCGGGAACACTGAAGCTTTCTTT.

The CDR3 sequence: CASSLWERTSSYEQYF. In DNA, the CDR3 is TGCGCCAGCAGCTTATGGGAGCGGACCAGCTCCTACGAGCAGTACTTC. V and J are TRBV5-1 and TRBJ2-7; D may be TRBD2 (5 bases). V was shortened by 2 bases and J by 0 bases, with 15 bases between the two germline ends. CDR1 and CDR2 from the germline V gene are SGHRS and YFSETQ. The CDR3 has 16 residues.

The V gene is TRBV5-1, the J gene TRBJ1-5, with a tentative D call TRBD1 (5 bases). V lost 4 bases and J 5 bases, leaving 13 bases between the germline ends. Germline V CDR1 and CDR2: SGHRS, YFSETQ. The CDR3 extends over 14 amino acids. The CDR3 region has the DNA TGCGCCAGCAGCCCGCCCGGGGGGGATCAGCCCCAGCATTTT. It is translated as CASSPPGGDQPQHF.

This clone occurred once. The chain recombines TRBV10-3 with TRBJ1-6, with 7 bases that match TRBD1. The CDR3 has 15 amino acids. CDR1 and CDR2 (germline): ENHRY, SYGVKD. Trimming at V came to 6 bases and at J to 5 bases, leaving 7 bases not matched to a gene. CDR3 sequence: CAIRDGTENNSPLHF. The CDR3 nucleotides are TGTGCCATCAGGGACGGGACAGAAAATAATTCACCCCTCCACTTT.

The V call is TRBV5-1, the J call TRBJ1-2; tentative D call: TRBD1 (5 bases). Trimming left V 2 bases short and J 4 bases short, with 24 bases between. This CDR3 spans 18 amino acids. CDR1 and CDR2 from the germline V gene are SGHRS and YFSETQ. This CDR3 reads CASSLGQLESPPTYGYTF. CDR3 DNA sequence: TGCGCCAGCAGCTTAGGACAACTTGAATCCCCTCCGACCTATGGCTACACCTTC.

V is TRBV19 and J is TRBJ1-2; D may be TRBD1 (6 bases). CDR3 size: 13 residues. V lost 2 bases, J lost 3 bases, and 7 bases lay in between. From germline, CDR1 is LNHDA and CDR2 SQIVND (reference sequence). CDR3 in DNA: TGTGCCAGTAGTATACACAGGGACTATGGCTACACCTTC. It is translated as CASSIHRDYGYTF.

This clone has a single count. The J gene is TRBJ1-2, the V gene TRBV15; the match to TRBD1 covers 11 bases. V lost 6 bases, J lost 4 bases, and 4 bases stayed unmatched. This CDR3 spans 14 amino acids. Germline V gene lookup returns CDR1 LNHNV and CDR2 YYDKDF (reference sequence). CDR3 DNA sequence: TGTGCCACCAGTTGGGACAGGGGGACCTATGGCTACACCTTC. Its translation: CATSWDRGTYGYTF.

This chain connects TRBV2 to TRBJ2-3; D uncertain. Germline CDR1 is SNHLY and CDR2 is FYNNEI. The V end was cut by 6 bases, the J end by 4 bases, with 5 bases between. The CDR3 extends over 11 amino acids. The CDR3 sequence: CASRGSDTQYF. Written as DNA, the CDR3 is TGTGCCAGCAGGGGTTCAGATACGCAGTATTTT.